This passage covers 11 T cell receptor beta chains from one sample sequenced in a study of T cell responses to AZD1222 COVID-19 vaccine. The data were produced by immunoSEQ multiplex PCR, yet TCRdb's version contains in-frame clones alone and is incomplete. The data show 140,000 to 150,000 clones, around 89% seen once. The source material was peripheral blood, sampled on day 0 of AZD1222 vaccination. Receptor source: an adult in good health.

The V call is TRBV18, the J call TRBJ1-2, with 9 bases fitting TRBD1. This CDR3 has 13 residues. From germline, CDR1 is KGHSH and CDR2 LQKENI. The V and J ends lost 1 base and 8 bases, in that order; junction bases with no gene match: 2. The CDR3 DNA is TGTGCCAGCTCACCACGGGACAGGGAGGGCTACACCTTC. It codes for CASSPRDREGYTF.

The chain recombines TRBV5-6 with TRBJ1-5; D is possibly TRBD1 (6 bases). The CDR3 loop spans 17 amino acids. Germline values: CDR1 SGHDT, CDR2 YYEEEE. V was pared by 2 bases and J by 11 bases, with 26 bases between. The CDR3 reads CASSLKAGAGPGLTQHF. The CDR3, as DNA: TGTGCCAGCAGCTTAAAGGCGGGGGCAGGGCCGGGGTTGACCCAGCATTTT.

This sequence joins TRBV4-1 and TRBJ1-2, with 7 bases matching TRBD1. This CDR3 spans 16 amino acids. Trimming took 1 base from V and 5 from J; bases not matched to a gene: 10. Per germline, CDR1 MGHRA and CDR2 YSYEKL. In DNA, the CDR3 is TGCGCCAGCAGCCAAGGACAGGGACCCAATTGGTATGGCTACACCTTC. Translating gives CASSQGQGPNWYGYTF.

V usage is TRBV6-2 or TRBV6-3 and J usage is TRBJ2-5, with TRBD2 identical over 8 bases. This CDR3 is built from 15 residues. From germline, CDR1 is MNHEY and CDR2 SVGEGT. Losses at the gene ends were 5 bases for V and 6 bases for J; bases not matched to a gene: 11. CDR3 in DNA: TGTGCCAGCAGTCACGAAGGGACTAGAATGAAGACCCAGTACTTC. Translating gives CASSHEGTRMKTQYF.

The CDR3 protein is CASSRGAFF. Written as DNA, the CDR3 is TGTGCCAGCAGCAGGGGGGCTTTCTTT. This sequence joins TRBV9 and TRBJ1-1; the D gene is possibly TRBD1 (6 bases). The CDR3 contains 9 residues. The V end lost 4 bases, the J end lost 11 bases, and 6 bases lay between the germline ends. Germline lookup yields CDR1 SGDLS and CDR2 YYNGEE.

The chain is built from TRBV5-6 and TRBJ1-1; unclear D gene. Germline lookup yields CDR1 SGHDT and CDR2 YYEEEE. The CDR3 runs 16 residues. V was shortened by 3 bases and J by 7 bases, with 22 bases between the two germline ends. The CDR3 loop is CASSSLSAPLVGEAFF. In DNA form, the CDR3 reads TGTGCCAGCAGCTCACTGAGTGCTCCACTGGTGGGTGAAGCTTTCTTT. Together with reference TRBV5-6 and TRBJ1-1, the CDR3 gives the full variable domain: DAGVTQSPTHLIKTRGQQVTLRCSPKSGHDTVSWYQQALGQGPQFIFQYYEEEERQRGNFPDRFSGHQFPNYSSELNVNALLLGDSALYLCASSSLSAPLVGEAFFGQGTRLTVV.

The genes are TRBV6-6 and TRBJ2-1; TRBD2 aligns across 11 bases. V shed 5 bases and J 4 bases; nucleotides not matched to a gene: 10. Germline loops: CDR1 MNHNY, CDR2 SVGAGI (reference sequence). CDR3 length: 17 amino acids. For the CDR3, the DNA is TGTGCCAGCAGTCTATTCAACACTAGCGGGAGTTACAATGAGCAGTTCTTC. Protein: CASSLFNTSGSYNEQFF.

This sequence joins TRBV3-1 (or the pseudogene TRBV3-2) and TRBJ1-2; D ambiguous. CDR1 and CDR2 from the germline V gene are LGHDT and YNNKEL (reference sequence). The CDR3 has 13 residues. Trimming shortened V by 0 bases and J by 7 bases, and 9 bases separated the two germline ends. In DNA, the CDR3 is TGTGCCAGCAGCCAAGATGGGCGTCCTGGCTACACCTTC. Residues: CASSQDGRPGYTF.

The V gene is TRBV21-1, the J gene TRBJ2-7; the DNA was not used to check the table's D call, TRBD2. TRBV21-1 corresponds to a pseudogene. This CDR3 comprises 21 residues. CDR3 nucleotides: TGTGCCAGCAGCAAAGCGCTTTTGTGGACTAGCGGGAGCCTTCCGAAGGACGAGCAGTACTTC. Its protein is CASSKALLWTSGSLPKDEQYF.

The rearrangement joins TRBV6-1 to TRBJ1-1; a weak D match, TRBD1 (5 bases). CDR3 length: 16 residues. V lost 3 bases and J 1 base, leaving 15 bases between the germline ends. Germline-derived CDR1 and CDR2 are MNHNS and SASEGT. This CDR3 reads CASSEGLGMGNTEAFF. DNA of the CDR3: TGTGCCAGCAGTGAGGGACTAGGGATGGGGAACACTGAAGCTTTCTTT.

The chain carries TRBV18 and TRBJ2-2; TRBD1 aligns across 11 bases. Germline V CDR1 and CDR2: KGHSH, LQKENI. V shed 3 bases and J 8 bases; nucleotides not matched to a gene: 11. CDR3 length equals 17 residues. CDR3 region: CASSPPGQGAQLGELFF. The CDR3 region has the DNA TGTGCCAGCTCACCCCCAGGACAGGGGGCGCAGCTGGGGGAGCTGTTTTTT.